The next 29 T cell receptor beta chains were all read from a single sample in a study of blood T cell repertoires in COVID-19. Profiled with immunoSEQ multiplex PCR; TCRdb holds only in-frame clones, not every one. The sample holds approximately 330,000 clones; approximately 86% are singletons and the top ten take around 9.9%. Sequencing was done on a sample of peripheral blood. Every receptor here comes from a young man with COVID-19, enrolled during active disease.

The chain links TRBV19 to TRBJ2-6, with 10 bases matching TRBD1. V shed 4 bases, J shed 1 base, and the junction held 4 bases outside the gene matches. This CDR3 is built from 17 residues. Germline CDR1 and CDR2: LNHDA and SQIVND (reference sequence). The CDR3 coding sequence is TGTGCCAGTAGTAACGGACAGGGGGTTTCTGGGGCCAACGTCCTGACTTTC. It translates to CASSNGQGVSGANVLTF.

The chain couples TRBV19 to TRBJ2-2, with D possibly matching TRBD1 (5 bases). This CDR3 contains 16 residues. Germline V gives CDR1 LNHDA, CDR2 SQIVND (reference sequence). V dropped 3 bases and J dropped 1 base, with 12 bases sitting between them. This chain's CDR3 is CASSIVQEKNTGELFF. For the CDR3, the DNA is TGTGCCAGTAGTATCGTACAGGAAAAGAACACCGGGGAGCTGTTTTTT.

The V and J genes are TRBV4-2 and TRBJ2-2; D might be TRBD2 (6 bases). Trimming stripped 4 bases from V and 3 bases from J, with 15 bases between. The CDR3 totals 16 residues. Germline values: CDR1 LGHNA, CDR2 YNFKEQ. In DNA form, the CDR3 reads TGTGCCAGCAGCCCGGTCGGCGGGGCCTACACCGGGGAGCTGTTTTTT. The encoded protein is CASSPVGGAYTGELFF.

J is TRBJ2-1 and V is TRBV27; 12 bases are shared with TRBD2. This CDR3 is 16 amino acids long. Germline V gives CDR1 MNHEY, CDR2 SMNVEV (reference sequence). V gave up 5 bases and J gave up 5 bases; unmatched junction bases: 7. CDR3 in amino acids: CASSGSSGRANNEQFF. The CDR3 DNA is TGTGCCAGCAGTGGATCTAGCGGGAGGGCCAACAATGAGCAGTTCTTC.

The rearrangement joins TRBV18 to TRBJ2-7, with D possibly TRBD1 on 6 matching bases. The CDR3 loop spans 16 amino acids. Trimming took off 0 bases at V and 2 bases at J, with 14 bases between the two ends. Germline V lookup: CDR1 KGHSH, CDR2 LQKENI. CDR3 region: CASSPPVGGQAYEQYF. Written as DNA, the CDR3 is TGTGCCAGCTCACCACCGGTTGGGGGACAAGCCTACGAGCAGTACTTC.

The rearrangement links TRBV19 to TRBJ1-2, with 7 positions matching TRBD1. The germline gives CDR1 LNHDA, CDR2 SQIVND (reference sequence). With V trimmed by 8 bases and J by 8 bases, 29 bases remained unmatched. CDR3 length equals 19 residues. The DNA for the CDR3 is TGTGCCAGTCGTTTTACCTCAGTTTTTCGCCGGGACAGAGGTAACGGCTACACCTTC. Translated: CASRFTSVFRRDRGNGYTF. Variable domain in full (rest from reference TRBV19 and TRBJ1-2): DGGITQSPKYLFRKEGQNVTLSCEQNLNHDAMYWYRQDPGQGLRLIYYSQIVNDFQKGDIAEGYSVSREKKESFPLTVTSAQKNPTAFYLCASRFTSVFRRDRGNGYTFGSGTRLTVV.

The J gene is TRBJ1-1, the V gene TRBV28; tentative D call: TRBD1 (6 bases). The V gene lost 4 bases and the J gene lost 3 bases, with 18 bases spanning the gap. Germline loops: CDR1 MDHEN, CDR2 SYDVKM. This CDR3 spans 16 amino acids. CDR3 in DNA: TGTGCCAGCAGTTGGGCACAGGGACGGGGGGACACTGAAGCTTTCTTT. This gives the protein CASSWAQGRGDTEAFF.

V usage is TRBV3-1 (or the pseudogene TRBV3-2) and J usage is TRBJ1-5; TRBD1 aligns across 7 bases. After removal of 1 base from V and 7 bases from J, the junction contained 10 bases not matched to a gene. This CDR3 contains 16 residues. The germline gives CDR1 LGHDT, CDR2 YNNKEL (reference sequence). The CDR3: CASSQVDRALGQPQHF. DNA for the CDR3: TGTGCCAGCAGCCAAGTTGACAGGGCCCTGGGCCAGCCCCAGCATTTT.

The V call is TRBV18, the J call TRBJ2-3; D may be TRBD2 (5 bases). V was clipped by 0 bases and J by 5 bases, with 12 bases between them. The CDR3 extends over 15 amino acids. CDR1 is KGHSH and CDR2 is LQKENI in the germline V gene. The CDR3 region is CASSPPPLAQDTQYF. CDR3 nucleotide sequence: TGTGCCAGCTCACCACCCCCCCTAGCTCAAGATACGCAGTATTTT.

The chain's CDR3 is CASSANTGQGGRGYTF. In DNA, the CDR3 is TGTGCCAGCAGCGCCAATACGGGACAGGGCGGACGTGGCTACACCTTC. The V gene is TRBV9, the J gene TRBJ1-2; 9 positions agree with TRBD1. From germline, CDR1 is SGDLS and CDR2 YYNGEE. This CDR3 comprises 16 residues. Germline trimming cut 3 bases from V and 7 bases from J; bases unmatched to any gene: 13.

V and J are TRBV12-3 or TRBV12-4 and TRBJ2-3; maybe TRBD2 (5 bases). Trimming left V 7 bases short and J 6 bases short, with 14 bases between. The CDR3 consists of 13 residues. In DNA form, the CDR3 reads TGTGCCAGCACCCAACAGCGGAGGGATACGCAGTATTTT. The encoded protein is CASTQQRRDTQYF.

This clone was detected only once. The V gene is TRBV3-1 (or the pseudogene TRBV3-2), the J gene TRBJ1-2; possibly TRBD1 for D (6 bases). The germline V gene encodes CDR1 LGHDT and CDR2 YNNKEL (reference sequence). This CDR3 has 14 amino acids. The germline V and J ends were trimmed by 2 bases and 3 bases, with 10 bases remaining between them. The CDR3 bases are TGTGCCAGCAGCCAAAGGGGGATCGACTATGGCTACACCTTC. It specifies CASSQRGIDYGYTF.

The V and J genes are TRBV6-1 and TRBJ2-7; 8 nucleotides agree with TRBD1. The CDR3 is made up of 18 amino acids. V gave up 3 bases and J gave up 0 bases; unmatched junction bases: 13. CDR1 is MNHNS, CDR2 SASEGT, per germline. CDR3 nucleotides: TGTGCCAGCAGTGATGGGGGGACAGGCGGTTGGAGCTCCTACGAGCAGTACTTC. Protein product: CASSDGGTGGWSSYEQYF.

In the case of this clone: At the DNA level, this CDR3 is encoded by other sequences in the same sample as well. This rearrangement joins TRBV12-5 to TRBJ2-3; 12 bases map to TRBD2. The CDR3 covers 14 residues. From germline, CDR1 is LGHNT and CDR2 FRNRAP. V dropped 8 bases and J dropped 4; count of bases not matched to a gene: 4. The CDR3 protein is CASHLAGGPDTQYF. The CDR3 DNA is TGTGCTAGTCACCTAGCGGGGGGGCCAGATACGCAGTATTTT.

The chain joins TRBV10-1 to TRBJ1-6; D perhaps matches TRBD1 (5 bases). The CDR3 is 14 amino acids. Germline CDR1 and CDR2: WNHNN and SYGVQD (reference sequence). Trimming stripped 2 bases from V and 10 bases from J, with 12 bases between. The CDR3 spells CASSEGGGRSPLHF. DNA of the CDR3: TGCGCCAGCAGTGAGGGGGGAGGGCGGTCACCCCTCCACTTT.

This chain links TRBV19 with TRBJ2-4; D possibly corresponds to TRBD1 (5 bases). V dropped 5 bases and J dropped 6 bases, with 11 bases sitting between them. CDR1 LNHDA and CDR2 SQIVND come from the germline V gene (reference sequence). There are 13 residues in the CDR3. The CDR3 here is CASSYRFGNIQYF. In DNA, the CDR3 is TGTGCCAGTAGTTACAGGTTTGGAAACATTCAGTACTTC.

The J gene is TRBJ1-1, the V gene TRBV29-1; D is possibly TRBD1 (6 bases). The V and J ends lost 8 bases and 0 bases respectively, with 7 bases between them. Germline loops: CDR1 SQVTM, CDR2 ANQGSEA. This CDR3 is built from 11 residues. The CDR3 DNA follows: TGCAGCCACAGGGTGAACACTGAAGCTTTCTTT. This translates into CSHRVNTEAFF.

The rearrangement uses TRBV2 and TRBJ2-5; a weak D match, TRBD2 (5 bases). The length of the CDR3 is 14 residues. CDR1 and CDR2 (germline): SNHLY, FYNNEI. V was cut by 5 bases and J by 5 bases, with 15 bases left in between. The CDR3 DNA is TGTGCCAGCAGTACCCAGGTTCCGGGGGAGACCCAGTACTTC. It translates to CASSTQVPGETQYF.

The rearrangement links TRBV18 to TRBJ1-1; tentatively, D is TRBD1 (6 bases). Germline CDR1 and CDR2: KGHSH and LQKENI. Trimming stripped 3 bases from V and 3 bases from J, with 17 bases between. This CDR3 is 16 amino acids long. The CDR3 loop reads CASSPRPGVGDTEAFF. As DNA, the CDR3 is TGTGCCAGCTCACCGAGGCCAGGGGTAGGGGACACTGAAGCTTTCTTT.

The V call is TRBV9, the J call TRBJ2-7, with 10 bases matching TRBD1. Looked up from germline, CDR1 is SGDLS and CDR2 is YYNGEE. The CDR3 runs 14 residues. V trimming: 3 bases; J trimming: 6 bases; junction bases outside the gene matches: 6. CDR3: CASSAGTGAGEQYF. The CDR3 bases are TGTGCCAGCAGCGCCGGGACAGGGGCGGGCGAGCAGTACTTC. The entire variable domain, with the rest obtained from reference TRBV9 and TRBJ2-7, is as follows: DSGVTQTPKHLITATGQRVTLRCSPRSGDLSVYWYQQSLDQGLQFLIQYYNGEERAKGNILERFSAQQFPDLHSELNLSSLELGDSALYFCASSAGTGAGEQYFGPGTRLTVT.

This clone was seen a handful of times. The V and J genes are TRBV12-3 or TRBV12-4 and TRBJ1-1; D perhaps matches TRBD1 (5 bases). This CDR3 spans 13 amino acids. V was trimmed by 7 bases and J by 2 bases, leaving 11 bases between them. CDR3 loop: CASTPTENTEAFF. CDR3 nucleotide sequence: TGTGCCAGCACCCCGACAGAAAACACTGAAGCTTTCTTT.

This sequence joins TRBV5-1 and TRBJ1-4, with D perhaps TRBD1 (5 bases). This CDR3 region has 14 residues. Trimming shortened V by 2 bases and J by 6 bases, and 11 bases separated the two germline ends. Germline V gene sequence: CDR1 SGHRS, CDR2 YFSETQ. In DNA form, the CDR3 reads TGCGCCAGCAGCTTCGACAGATTTGATGAAAAACTGTTTTTT. It encodes CASSFDRFDEKLFF.

V is TRBV3-1 (or the pseudogene TRBV3-2) and J is TRBJ2-1; D might be TRBD2 (5 bases). Germline values: CDR1 LGHDT, CDR2 YNNKEL (reference sequence). Trimming cost V 1 base and J 2 bases, with 9 bases left between them. This CDR3 contains 15 residues. CDR3 sequence reads: CASSQVSAPYNEQFF. The DNA for the CDR3 is TGTGCCAGCAGCCAAGTTAGCGCCCCCTACAATGAGCAGTTCTTC.

The CDR3 protein is CASSLGARGNYGYTF. CDR3 DNA sequence: TGTGCCAGTAGCCTGGGGGCCAGGGGTAACTATGGCTACACCTTC. The J gene is TRBJ1-2, the V gene TRBV19, with TRBD1 as a possible D gene (6 bases). The V and J ends lost 6 bases and 1 base respectively, with 15 bases between them. Germline V CDR1 and CDR2: LNHDA, SQIVND (reference sequence). The length of the CDR3 is 15 residues.

The chain has TRBV7-2 and TRBJ1-3; D may be TRBD1 (5 bases). The V end lost 4 bases, the J end lost 4 bases, and 14 bases lay between the germline ends. CDR1 is SGHTA, CDR2 FQGNSA, per germline. The CDR3 is made up of 15 amino acids. The CDR3 nucleotides are TGTGCCAGCAGCTCAGGGTCCTTGGGAGGAAACACCATATATTTT. Translated: CASSSGSLGGNTIYF.

This sequence joins TRBV2 and TRBJ2-2; 11 bases align to TRBD1. The CDR3 has 15 residues. Per the germline V gene, CDR1 is SNHLY and CDR2 is FYNNEI. The trim removed 6 bases at V and 4 bases at J, leaving 4 bases unmatched. CDR3 sequence: CASRRDRGGTGELFF. The CDR3 nucleotides read TGTGCCAGCAGGAGGGACAGGGGGGGCACCGGGGAGCTGTTTTTT.

The rearrangement joins TRBV6-5 to TRBJ2-5; 8 nucleotides line up with TRBD2. The CDR3 spans 16 residues. V trimming: 6 bases; J trimming: 0 bases; junction bases outside the gene matches: 9. Germline lookup yields CDR1 MNHEY and CDR2 SVGAGI. The CDR3 DNA follows: TGTGCCAGCAGCTACGGGCCGGGGGGGTACCAAGAGACCCAGTACTTC. Encoded protein: CASSYGPGGYQETQYF.

The chain is built from TRBV18 and TRBJ2-7, with D tentatively TRBD2 (6 bases). The CDR3 runs to 14 residues. V gave up 1 base and J gave up 7 bases, with 14 bases separating them. From germline, CDR1 is KGHSH and CDR2 LQKENI. CDR3 bases: TGTGCCAGCTCACCACTGGCCGGGGCGGGGGAGCAGTACTTC. Translating gives CASSPLAGAGEQYF.

This clone has only a few counts. The rearrangement uses TRBV7-9 and TRBJ1-2; no firm D call. Trimming took 1 base from V and 4 from J, leaving 13 bases between them. This CDR3 is 15 amino acids long. The V gene's germline CDR1 is SEHNR and CDR2 FQNEAQ (reference sequence). DNA of the CDR3: TGTGCCAGCAGCTTAGGCGATCGATACCTCTATGGCTACACCTTC. This encodes CASSLGDRYLYGYTF. The complete variable domain, with remaining parts taken from reference TRBV7-9 and TRBJ1-2, reads DTGVSQNPRHKITKRGQNVTFRCDPISEHNRLYWYRQTLGQGPEFLTYFQNEAQLEKSRLLSDRFSAERPKGSFSTLEIQRTEQGDSAMYLCASSLGDRYLYGYTFGSGTRLTVV.